This passage covers 15 T cell receptor beta chains from one sample sequenced in a study of T cell repertoires in cytomegalovirus infection (dated by TCRdb to between 2018 and 2021). The run used an Illumina HiSeq 1500. The raw public data were reprocessed by TCRdb itself: fastp quality trimming at Q25, MiXCR clonotype calling, in-frame beta chains only. Records with the same CDR3 protein are collapsed into one entry carrying the most frequent genes and DNA. The sample yields under 350,000 distinct CDR3 sequences; more than 8% were counted once. The ten largest clonotypes hold around 4% of the sample. Material: PBMCs. Source of these receptors: a human donor in good health (CMV status not recorded). Some clones in this sample may be carry-over from other donors' samples.

There are a few counts of this clonotype. The chain employs TRBV9 and TRBJ2-2; perhaps TRBD2 as D (6 bases). The CDR3 has 15 amino acids. Trimming pared 1 base from V and 6 bases from J, leaving 13 bases between. CDR1 and CDR2 from the germline V gene are SGDLS and YYNGEE. DNA of the CDR3: TGTGCCAGCAGCGTACGAGGCGGGAAGGCCGGGGAGCTGTTTTTT. Its translation is CASSVRGGKAGELFF.

This chain links TRBV10-3 with TRBJ2-7, with D possibly matching TRBD1 (5 bases). From germline, CDR1 is ENHRY and CDR2 SYGVKD. CDR3 length: 12 amino acids. V was clipped by 8 bases and J by 4 bases, with 12 bases between them. The CDR3: CAIGASLYEQYF. CDR3 DNA sequence: TGTGCCATCGGGGCCAGTCTATACGAGCAGTACTTC.

This clonotype was detected ten times or more. V and J are TRBV7-2 and TRBJ2-7; D gene unclear. V was trimmed by 5 bases and J by 1 base, leaving 12 bases between them. From germline, CDR1 is SGHTA and CDR2 FQGNSA. This CDR3 has 14 amino acids. The CDR3 spells CASSPQPGSYEQYF. CDR3 DNA sequence: TGTGCCAGCAGCCCACAGCCGGGTTCCTACGAGCAGTACTTC.

This clonotype was observed many times. The chain combines TRBV19 with TRBJ2-7; TRBD2 might be the D (5 bases). V was clipped by 8 bases and J by 6 bases, with 17 bases between them. Germline CDR1 LNHDA, CDR2 SQIVND (reference sequence). The CDR3 loop spans 13 amino acids. CDR3 residues: CASWMEFRGEQYF. CDR3 DNA sequence: TGTGCCAGTTGGATGGAGTTCCGGGGCGAGCAGTACTTC.

This clonotype was counted only a few times. This CDR3 is CASSDSVYEQYF. In DNA form, the CDR3 reads TGTGCCAGCAGTGACAGTGTCTACGAGCAGTACTTC. V usage is TRBV28 and J usage is TRBJ2-7, with D tentatively TRBD1 (5 bases). Deletions cut 5 bases from V and 3 bases from J, with 8 bases between. Per germline, CDR1 MDHEN and CDR2 SYDVKM. The CDR3 consists of 12 residues.

This clonotype has a count of ten or more. DNA of the CDR3: TGTGCCAGCAGCTTCCAGCGGGAGGTAATCTACGAGCAGTACTTC. Residues: CASSFQREVIYEQYF. The chain recombines TRBV7-8 with TRBJ2-7, with 9 positions matching TRBD2. This CDR3 has 15 amino acids. CDR1 SGHVS and CDR2 FQNEAQ come from the germline V gene. The V and J ends lost 3 bases and 3 bases, in that order; junction bases with no gene match: 6.

The chain carries TRBV19 and TRBJ2-2; no reliable D call. V lost 4 bases, J lost 1 base, and 7 bases lay in between. The CDR3 runs 14 residues. The germline gives CDR1 LNHDA, CDR2 SQIVND (reference sequence). Here the CDR3 reads CASSTARNTGELFF. Here the CDR3 DNA reads TGTGCCAGTAGTACCGCCAGGAACACCGGGGAGCTGTTTTTT.

J is TRBJ2-7 and V is TRBV6-2 or TRBV6-3; 7 positions match TRBD1. CDR1 is MNHEY and CDR2 is SVGEGT in the germline V gene. This CDR3 has 14 residues. V lost 4 bases to trimming and J lost 3 bases; unmatched junction nucleotides: 6. CDR3 loop: CASSLPGQNYEQYF. CDR3 nucleotides: TGTGCCAGCAGTTTGCCGGGACAGAACTACGAGCAGTACTTC.

This clonotype was counted ten times or more. The chain's CDR3 is CASSLGPAQDEQYF. The CDR3 region has the DNA TGCGCCAGCAGCTTGGGCCCAGCCCAGGACGAGCAGTACTTC. The rearrangement links TRBV5-1 to TRBJ2-7, with D unresolved. Germline V CDR1 and CDR2: SGHRS, YFSETQ. V lost 0 bases and J lost 5, with 12 bases in between. The CDR3 totals 14 residues.

This clonotype was detected ten times or more. V and J are TRBV12-3 or TRBV12-4 and TRBJ1-2; a weak D match, TRBD1 (6 bases). This CDR3 comprises 14 residues. V lost 6 bases and J lost 8, with 19 bases in between. Here the CDR3 reads CASSPHMDSGGYTF. As DNA, the CDR3 is TGTGCCAGCAGCCCTCACATGGACAGTGGCGGCTACACCTTC.

Remarks on this clonotype: Mismatch with germline at one junction end may stem from a read error. J is TRBJ2-1 and V is TRBV11-2; 7 bases map to TRBD2. Germline V gene sequence: CDR1 SGHAT, CDR2 FQNNGV. The CDR3 sequence is 13 residues long. The CDR3 nucleotides are TGTGCCAGAAGCTCGGAAGGGAGGGATGAGCAGTTCTTC. This codes for CARSSEGRDEQFF.

The sample holds many counts of this clonotype. The genes are TRBV7-2 and TRBJ2-7, with 9 bases that match TRBD1. The CDR3 totals 14 residues. Germline V CDR1 and CDR2: SGHTA, FQGNSA. V lost 5 bases and J lost 2; bases outside the gene matches: 4. In nucleotides, the CDR3 is TGTGCCAGCAGCCACAGGGGGCCCACCTACGAGCAGTACTTC. Residues: CASSHRGPTYEQYF.

This clonotype was observed a handful of times. The chain uses TRBV20-1 and TRBJ1-2, with 9 bases lining up with TRBD1. The CDR3 is made up of 16 amino acids. V shed 3 bases, J shed 4 bases, and the junction held 12 bases outside the gene matches. Per the germline V gene, CDR1 is DFQATT and CDR2 is SNEGSKA (reference sequence). CDR3 nucleotide sequence: TGCAGTGCTAGGGTCCCGGGACAGGGAGCGAGCTATGGCTACACCTTC. Translation gives CSARVPGQGASYGYTF.

In this sample, this clonotype turned up many times. This chain connects TRBV11-3 to TRBJ1-5; no definite D call. V lost 8 bases and J lost 0, with 20 bases in between. Germline V gene sequence: CDR1 SGHNT, CDR2 YENEEA. CDR3 length: 17 residues. CDR3: CASDLSFTLYSNQPQHF. In DNA, the CDR3 is TGTGCCAGCGATCTCTCCTTTACCCTTTATAGCAATCAGCCCCAGCATTTT.

This clonotype was counted only a few times. This chain connects TRBV11-2 to TRBJ1-1; 9 bases match TRBD1. Germline CDR1 and CDR2: SGHAT and FQNNGV. Unmatched junction bases numbered 4, after V lost 5 bases and J lost 3 bases. The CDR3 has 14 amino acids. CDR3 nucleotide sequence: TGTGCCAGCAGCACGGGACAGGGATACACTGAAGCTTTCTTT. It encodes CASSTGQGYTEAFF.